This TCR beta chain derives from a study of blood T cell repertoires in COVID-19. Study information: Sites across the United States, Italy and Spain contributed samples from acute and convalescent COVID-19.

The length of the CDR3 is 14 residues. In germline, CDR1 is SQVTM, CDR2 ANQGSEA. Between the trimmed V and J ends, which lost 3 bases and 10 bases, there was a span of 21 bases. TCRdb's table, derived via immunoSEQ multiplex PCR, lists solely in-frame clones and lacks some. The table records 130,000 to 150,000 clones, approximately 80% of them present only once. This receptor was taken from a man aged 60-69 years with active or convalescent COVID-19. Sequenced input: peripheral blood. This chain uses TRBV29-1 with TRBJ1-1; no definite D call. The CDR3 here is CSVEAPGIKEGAFF. The CDR3 coding sequence is TGCAGCGTTGAGGCCCCCGGGATAAAGGAGGGAGCTTTCTTT.